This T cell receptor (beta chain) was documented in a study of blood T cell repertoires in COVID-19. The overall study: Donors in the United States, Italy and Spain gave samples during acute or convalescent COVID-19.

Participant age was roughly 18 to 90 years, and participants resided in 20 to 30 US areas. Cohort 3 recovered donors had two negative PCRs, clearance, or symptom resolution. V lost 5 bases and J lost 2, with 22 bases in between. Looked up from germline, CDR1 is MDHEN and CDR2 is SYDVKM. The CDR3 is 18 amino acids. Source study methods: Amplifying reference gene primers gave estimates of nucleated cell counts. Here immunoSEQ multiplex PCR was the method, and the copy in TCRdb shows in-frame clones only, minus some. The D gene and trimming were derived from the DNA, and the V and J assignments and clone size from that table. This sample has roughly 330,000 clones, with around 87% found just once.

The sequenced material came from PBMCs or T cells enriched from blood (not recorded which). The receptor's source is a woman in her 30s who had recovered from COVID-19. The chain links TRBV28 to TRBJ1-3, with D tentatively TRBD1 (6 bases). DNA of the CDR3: TGTGCCAGCAGTCCGTTTTACAGGGTCCCTACTACTGGAAACACCATATATTTT. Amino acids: CASSPFYRVPTTGNTIYF.